The rows below give T cell receptor beta chains drawn from one sample of a study of CD4+ T cells in melanoma. Profiling relied on immunoSEQ multiplex PCR, and the TCRdb table lists in-frame clones only, not all of them. The table lists about 21,000 clones, roughly 80% of them singletons. The sample was cells from a culture (not recorded whether cultured in vitro). The receptors derive from a human donor with melanoma. CDR3s include the opening cysteine and the closing phenylalanine or tryptophan. Each record gives: V gene, clone size, D gene, J gene, CDR3 DNA, CDR3 protein. The D gene is left open where the match is weak. The listing skips clone size in some rows; elsewhere it reads once, few, many or a size class.

V gene: TRBV5-4
clone size: NA
D gene: TRBD1
J gene: TRBJ1-6
CDR3 DNA: TGTGCCAGCAGCTTGACAGGGGCGTACAATTCACCCCTCCACTTT
CDR3 protein: CASSLTGAYNSPLHF

V gene: TRBV6-5
clone size: NA
D gene: NA
J gene: TRBJ2-6
CDR3 DNA: TGTGCCAGCAGTTACGCCGGGGCCAACGTCCTGACTTTC
CDR3 protein: CASSYAGANVLTF

V gene: TRBV11-3
clone size: few
D gene: NA
J gene: TRBJ2-2
CDR3 DNA: TGTGCCAGCAGCTTAGTTGGTTCCGGGGAGCTGTTTTTT
CDR3 protein: CASSLVGSGELFF

V gene: TRBV6-1
clone size: NA
D gene: NA
J gene: TRBJ1-1
CDR3 DNA: TGTGCCAGCAGTGAAGCCTGGTCGGGGCTCCCGGGTGAAGCTTTCTTT
CDR3 protein: CASSEAWSGLPGEAFF

V gene: TRBV5-1
clone size: NA
D gene: NA
J gene: TRBJ2-1
CDR3 DNA: TGCGCCAGCAGCTTGGGAGCTAGTAGCTCCTACAATGAGCAGTTCTTC
CDR3 protein: CASSLGASSSYNEQFF

V gene: TRBV6-5
clone size: NA
D gene: NA
J gene: TRBJ1-2
CDR3 DNA: TGTGCCAGCAGTTTCGGGCGGACCGGAGTTCTCTATGGCTACACCTTC
CDR3 protein: CASSFGRTGVLYGYTF

V gene: TRBV30
clone size: NA
D gene: NA
J gene: TRBJ1-3
CDR3 DNA: TGTGCCCTACAGGGCAGCTCTGGAAACACCATATATTTT
CDR3 protein: CALQGSSGNTIYF

V gene: TRBV19
clone size: NA
D gene: NA
J gene: TRBJ1-5
CDR3 DNA: TGTGCCAGTAGTCACAGGGGCAATCAGCCCCAGCATTTT
CDR3 protein: CASSHRGNQPQHF

V gene: TRBV6-1
clone size: NA
D gene: TRBD2
J gene: TRBJ2-3
CDR3 DNA: TGTGCCATCCACAGTCACGGCCGGGGGGCAGATACGCAGTATTTT
CDR3 protein: CAIHSHGRGADTQYF

V gene: TRBV4-1
clone size: once
D gene: NA
J gene: TRBJ2-1
CDR3 DNA: TGCGCCAGCAGCCGCCCGCCGAGCTCGAGAGATGAGCAGTTCTTC
CDR3 protein: CASSRPPSSRDEQFF

V gene: TRBV7-8
clone size: NA
D gene: NA
J gene: TRBJ2-1
CDR3 DNA: TGTGCCAGCAGCTTAGGTCGGGCGGGGAAGTACAATGAGCAGTTCTTC
CDR3 protein: CASSLGRAGKYNEQFF

V gene: TRBV30
clone size: NA
D gene: NA
J gene: TRBJ2-3
CDR3 DNA: TGTGCCTGGAGTGTTGGATGGGGGCACCCTTCAGATACGCAGTATTTT
CDR3 protein: CAWSVGWGHPSDTQYF

V gene: TRBV7-8
clone size: NA
D gene: NA
J gene: TRBJ1-5
CDR3 DNA: TGTGCCAGCACCCGGGGGGGCCCAAATCAGCCCCAGCATTTT
CDR3 protein: CASTRGGPNQPQHF

V gene: TRBV7-2
clone size: NA
D gene: NA
J gene: TRBJ1-1
CDR3 DNA: TGTGCCAGCACCCGAGTCGGGACATTGAACACTGAAGCTTTCTTT
CDR3 protein: CASTRVGTLNTEAFF

V gene: TRBV7-9
clone size: medium-sized
D gene: NA
J gene: TRBJ2-7
CDR3 DNA: TGTGCCAGCAGCTTAGTTGGAGGGTATCCCGAGCAGTACTTC
CDR3 protein: CASSLVGGYPEQYF

V gene: TRBV6-6
clone size: NA
D gene: NA
J gene: TRBJ1-5
CDR3 DNA: TGTGCCAGCAGCAACGGGAATCAGCCCCAGCATTTT
CDR3 protein: CASSNGNQPQHF

V gene: TRBV18
clone size: NA
D gene: NA
J gene: TRBJ1-5
CDR3 DNA: TGTGCCAGCTCGGTAAATCAAAATCAGCCCCAGCATTTT
CDR3 protein: CASSVNQNQPQHF

V gene: TRBV5-5
clone size: NA
D gene: NA
J gene: TRBJ1-5
CDR3 DNA: TGTGCCAGCAGCTTGGCGGTTGTGGGTATTAGCAATCAGCCCCAGCATTTT
CDR3 protein: CASSLAVVGISNQPQHF

V gene: TRBV29-1
clone size: NA
D gene: NA
J gene: TRBJ2-1
CDR3 DNA: TGCAGCGGGAGGACTGTCAACAATGAGCAGTTCTTC
CDR3 protein: CSGRTVNNEQFF

V gene: TRBV10-1
clone size: once
D gene: NA
J gene: TRBJ2-3
CDR3 DNA: TGCGCCAGCAGTGAGTCGGGGTGGGAAACAGATACGCAGTATTTT
CDR3 protein: CASSESGWETDTQYF

V gene: TRBV5-1
clone size: NA
D gene: TRBD1
J gene: TRBJ1-2
CDR3 DNA: TGCGCCAGCAGCGATCAGGGGGCGCGACTTTCTAACTATGGCTACACCTTC
CDR3 protein: CASSDQGARLSNYGYTF

V gene: TRBV5-1
clone size: NA
D gene: NA
J gene: TRBJ2-5
CDR3 DNA: TGCGCCAGCAGCTTCGGACAGAAGCAAGAGACCCAGTACTTC
CDR3 protein: CASSFGQKQETQYF

V gene: TRBV4-1
clone size: few
D gene: NA
J gene: TRBJ2-3
CDR3 DNA: TGCGCCAGCAGCCAAGAGGGGAGCACAGATACGCAGTATTTT
CDR3 protein: CASSQEGSTDTQYF

V gene: TRBV5-1
clone size: NA
D gene: NA
J gene: TRBJ2-5
CDR3 DNA: TGCGCCAGCAGCCCGCTACCGGGACTCCAAGAGACCCAGTACTTC
CDR3 protein: CASSPLPGLQETQYF

V gene: TRBV7-2
clone size: NA
D gene: TRBD1
J gene: TRBJ2-7
CDR3 DNA: TGTGCCAGCAGCTTTAGGGACAGGGGACGCGAGCAGTACTTC
CDR3 protein: CASSFRDRGREQYF

V gene: TRBV6-6
clone size: NA
D gene: NA
J gene: TRBJ2-7
CDR3 DNA: TGTGCCAGCAGTTACTCTGACGTACGATCCTACGAGCAGTACTTC
CDR3 protein: CASSYSDVRSYEQYF

V gene: TRBV6-1
clone size: NA
D gene: TRBD2
J gene: TRBJ2-5
CDR3 DNA: TGTGCCAGCAACCCGGGGGGGCTAGAGACCCAGTACTTC
CDR3 protein: CASNPGGLETQYF